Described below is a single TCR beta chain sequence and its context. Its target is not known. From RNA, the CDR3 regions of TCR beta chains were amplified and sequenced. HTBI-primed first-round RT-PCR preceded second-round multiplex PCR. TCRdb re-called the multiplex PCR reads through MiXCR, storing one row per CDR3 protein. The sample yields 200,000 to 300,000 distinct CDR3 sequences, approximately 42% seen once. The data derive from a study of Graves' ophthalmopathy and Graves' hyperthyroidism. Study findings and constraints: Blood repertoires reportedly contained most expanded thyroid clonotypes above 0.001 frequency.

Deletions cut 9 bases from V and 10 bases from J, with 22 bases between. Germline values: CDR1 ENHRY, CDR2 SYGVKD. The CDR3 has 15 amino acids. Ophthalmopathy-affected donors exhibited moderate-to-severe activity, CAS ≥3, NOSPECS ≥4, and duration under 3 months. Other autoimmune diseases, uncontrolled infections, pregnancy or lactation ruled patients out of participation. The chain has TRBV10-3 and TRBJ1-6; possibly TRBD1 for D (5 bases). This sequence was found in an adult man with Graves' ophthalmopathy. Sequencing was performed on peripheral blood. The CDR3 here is CAMSYGDSEGSPLHF. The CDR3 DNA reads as TGTGCCATGAGTTATGGGGACTCAGAGGGGTCACCCCTCCACTTT.